This TCR beta chain was sequenced in a study of siplizumab effects on memory and regulatory T cells (dated by TCRdb to between 2017 and 2020). With regard to the full study: The study looked at the effect of siplizumab, an anti-CD2 antibody, on alloreactive T-cell subsets in allogeneic mixed lymphocyte reactions made from human PBMCs. Study-level results and caveats: Compared with memory T cells, unstimulated naive T cells appeared more diverse, and naive cells seemed to make a substantial contribution to the alloresponse. Because sequences at frequencies below about 10^-5 were poorly captured, only a minor fraction of alloreactive clones could be mapped back to unstimulated subsets. Of the alloreactive CD4+ clones that could be mapped, the Treg-derived share averaged roughly 69% with siplizumab compared with roughly 27% in control reactions. Roughly 75-97% of proliferating CD4+ or CD8+ clones could not be assigned a naive or memory phenotype. Siplizumab significantly reduced the cumulative frequency of alloreactive sequences traceable to unstimulated CD4+ memory T cells. No functional confirmation was obtained for the suppressive function of proliferating Tregs from siplizumab cultures.

Including cysteine and phenylalanine, the CDR3 has 15 amino acids. Only the CDR3 portion is preserved as DNA: 45 bases, with reading frame beginning at the first base. V is reduced by 0 bases and J by 5 bases, leaving a spacing of 13 bases between them. CDR1 LGHNA and CDR2 YSLEER were looked up in the germline V gene. To note about this clone: What this receptor recognizes is not known. Within one base of it there is no much larger clone, and no base qualities were kept.

The method behind the library was the immunoSEQ multiplex PCR assay. Approximately 100,000 TCR templates per sample were assayed on the deep sequencing platform. Genomic DNA extracted from sorted T cells was used for TCRbeta CDR3 sequencing. Under the source paper's analysis protocol: Clonal analysis of TCRbeta CDR3 data was done in the R programming language. Alloreactive CD4+ and CD8+ clones were defined by comparing unstimulated samples with post-reaction CFSE-low samples. Alloreactive CD4+ clones were assigned to regulatory or non-regulatory origin by matching sequences to sorted unstimulated Treg and non-Treg repertoires. What TCRdb holds here is the immuneACCESS table cut down to in-frame rearrangements. Part of the clones is not present; checked against another copy, under half of the missing clones reflect an unresolved V gene, and the others are unexplained. From that table come the V and J calls and clone size; the DNA was used to work out D and trimming. This sample comprises some 7,200 clones, around 70% of them detected only once. The top ten clonotypes cover around 48% of the sample.

Unstimulated CD4+ memory cells were also sequenced in three donor pairs, together with CD4+ naive, CD8+ TEMRA, CD8+ naive and CD8+ effector memory subsets. TCRbeta CDR3 sequencing was performed on sorted unstimulated T cells and on proliferating T cells recovered from mixed lymphocyte reactions. Fresh whole blood from about 9 HLA-typed healthy donors was used as the source from which PBMCs were isolated. The sample taken for sequencing was effector memory CD8+ T cells sorted from blood. Per the publication, the cell subset or site label means: unstimulated CD8+ effector memory T cells. Recombination linked TRBV4-3 to TRBJ1-1; no D gene call is confident. The sequence was obtained from a human donor in good health. The CDR3 amino acid sequence is: CASSQDSPSGTEAFF. The nucleotide sequence is given as TGCGCCAGCAGCCAAGATTCCCCAAGCGGAACTGAAGCTTTCTTT.